The rows below give T cell receptor beta chains drawn from one sample of a study of OX40 agonist ivuxolimab in advanced cancers. Produced via immunoSEQ multiplex PCR; TCRdb's table is partial and in-frame only. This sample yields under 80,000 clones, of which 80% to 90% are seen a single time; 0.9% to 1.2% belongs to the top ten. The sample was CD4+ or CD8+ T cells sorted from blood, taken in a trial of the OX40 agonist ivuxolimab. Receptors originate from an adult with an advanced solid tumor such as melanoma, head and neck, liver or kidney cancer. CDR3s include the opening cysteine and the closing phenylalanine or tryptophan. D genes are given only for firm matches. Size tells how often a clone was seen (once, few, many) or the class of an expanded clone, and some rows leave it out.

>TRBD1|15|-|TRBV10-3|TRBJ1-1
CAISESNRGNTEAFF
>TRBD1|13|-|TRBV5-6|TRBJ1-1
CASSLEWAGGAFF
>TRBD2|15|-|TRBV5-1|TRBJ2-2
CASRPGLAYTGELFF
>TRBD1|12|-|TRBV5-1|TRBJ1-5
CASGQGNQPQHF
>-|13|-|TRBV5-6|TRBJ1-6
CASSLGYNPPLHF
>TRBD1|14|few|TRBV6-5|TRBJ2-3
CASSYSQGGDTQYF
>-|13|-|TRBV6-5|TRBJ2-5
CASSRTGWETQYF
>-|14|-|TRBV2|TRBJ1-4
CASSGGTPREKLFF
>-|15|-|TRBV9|TRBJ1-6
CASSTGTEDNSPLHF
>-|13|-|TRBV29-1|TRBJ1-3
CSAQKTNGNTIYF
>-|16|once|TRBV28|TRBJ1-1
CASSSLGGRRDTEAFF
>TRBD2|15|-|TRBV27|TRBJ2-4
CASKGGGAGKNIQYF
>-|14|once|TRBV5-1|TRBJ2-7
CASSLRGESYEQYF
>-|14|once|TRBV19|TRBJ1-3
CASRPGGRGNTIYF
>-|17|-|TRBV7-2|TRBJ2-3
CASSPYGAGSSTDTQYF
>-|15|-|TRBV4-2|TRBJ2-7
CASSQVAGATYEQYF
>-|13|once|TRBV19|TRBJ1-5
CASSMTVNQPQHF
>-|15|-|TRBV18|TRBJ1-2
CASSPRTDSNYGYTF
>TRBD1|14|-|TRBV10-2|TRBJ2-2
CASTDRVHTGELFF
>TRBD1|15|-|TRBV7-6|TRBJ2-1
CASSPRTGLYNEQFF
>-|19|-|TRBV19|TRBJ2-1
CASSKPRGLGQGGYNEQFF
>-|14|-|TRBV5-1|TRBJ1-1
CASRGSERNTEAFF
>-|12|-|TRBV30|TRBJ1-3
CACPGIGNTIYF
>-|18|-|TRBV5-1|TRBJ2-6
CASSLAGVGTSGANVLTF
>TRBD2|21|-|TRBV19|TRBJ2-5
CASSLSSPGLAGGALEETQYF
>-|13|many|TRBV14|TRBJ1-2
CASSQTPNSGYTF
>TRBD1|15|-|TRBV5-6|TRBJ1-6
CASSPWDRGRTPLHF
>-|16|-|TRBV19|TRBJ2-3
CASRMKIGLPSDTQYF
>-|14|-|TRBV5-6|TRBJ1-1
CASSKGVGYAEAFF
>-|13|-|TRBV15|TRBJ2-1
CATRLDRDNEQFF
>-|13|-|TRBV10-3|TRBJ2-3
CAISTTGTDTQYF
>-|15|-|TRBV6-1|TRBJ2-4
CASSEAPTAGNIQYF
>-|14|few|TRBV5-1|TRBJ1-1
CASSLDYRDTEAFF
>-|17|-|TRBV10-3|TRBJ1-3
CAISESKPGPSGNTIYF
>-|16|-|TRBV5-1|TRBJ2-3
CASSTGRDTITDTQYF
>TRBD2|15|-|TRBV2|TRBJ2-1
CAASPLAGGHNEQFF
>-|13|-|TRBV4-1|TRBJ2-5
CASSQVFQETQYF
>-|14|-|TRBV11-2|TRBJ2-7
CASSLEQIAYEQYF
>-|15|-|TRBV27|TRBJ1-2
CASSFLGGPDYGYTF
>TRBD2|18|-|TRBV10-3|TRBJ2-1
CAISEHPIGLAGYNEQFF
>-|15|-|TRBV5-8|TRBJ1-2
CASSLPQSMVIGYTF
>TRBD1|15|-|TRBV2|TRBJ2-5
CASTARDRSQETQYF
>TRBD1|15|-|TRBV9|TRBJ2-1
CASSSAGTGLNEQFF
>-|12|-|TRBV4-2|TRBJ2-7
CASSPQGHEQYF
>-|14|medium-sized|TRBV5-1|TRBJ1-1
CASSSSGVNTEAFF
>TRBD1|16|-|TRBV7-6|TRBJ2-7
CASSPSSGQGGYEQYF
>-|17|-|TRBV7-7|TRBJ2-5
CASSPKLGKTRGETQYF
>TRBD2|17|-|TRBV5-6|TRBJ2-2
CASSGTGTTSSTGELFF
>TRBD1|14|few|TRBV5-4|TRBJ2-7
CASSPPGQAYEQYF
>TRBD1|14|-|TRBV11-1|TRBJ1-6
CASSPGTGKSPLHF
>TRBD2|16|-|TRBV6-5|TRBJ2-5
CASSYSLAGDQETQYF
>-|12|-|TRBV5-1|TRBJ2-7
CASSGQSYEQYF
>TRBD1|14|-|TRBV5-1|TRBJ2-1
CASSTDRGTNEQFF
>-|15|-|TRBV6-1|TRBJ1-5
CASSGLAAVGQPQHF